The clone carrying this T cell receptor beta chain was counted many times. Its antigen is not identified. CDR3 length equals 18 residues. Trimming took off 3 bases at V and 1 base at J, with 21 bases between the two ends. Germline lookup yields CDR1 MNHEY and CDR2 SMNVEV (reference sequence). The sample is drawn from a study of T-cell reconstitution after alpha-beta-depleted transplantation in children. Unique molecular identifiers were incorporated during preparation of the TCRbeta library. TCRdb itself ran the PCR reads through MiXCR, one entry per CDR3 protein. The sample shows roughly 500,000 distinct CDR3 sequences, about 10% of them seen only once. Study results and limitations: Several hundred expanded graft clones reportedly were the source of alpha-beta T cells about two months after transplant. One year after transplant, T-cell counts and diversity came mostly from newly produced T cells.

This receptor was taken from a child aged 2 to 10 with inherited bone marrow failure, due to receive a stem cell transplant. This chain joins TRBV27 and TRBJ2-5, with D tentatively TRBD1 (6 bases). Source: PBMCs, taken before TCRalphabeta/CD19-depleted stem cell transplant. CDR3 in DNA: TGTGCCAGCAGTTTTCAGGGGATGGGAAGGGAGTCCCAAGAGACCCAGTACTTC. Its translation is CASSFQGMGRESQETQYF.